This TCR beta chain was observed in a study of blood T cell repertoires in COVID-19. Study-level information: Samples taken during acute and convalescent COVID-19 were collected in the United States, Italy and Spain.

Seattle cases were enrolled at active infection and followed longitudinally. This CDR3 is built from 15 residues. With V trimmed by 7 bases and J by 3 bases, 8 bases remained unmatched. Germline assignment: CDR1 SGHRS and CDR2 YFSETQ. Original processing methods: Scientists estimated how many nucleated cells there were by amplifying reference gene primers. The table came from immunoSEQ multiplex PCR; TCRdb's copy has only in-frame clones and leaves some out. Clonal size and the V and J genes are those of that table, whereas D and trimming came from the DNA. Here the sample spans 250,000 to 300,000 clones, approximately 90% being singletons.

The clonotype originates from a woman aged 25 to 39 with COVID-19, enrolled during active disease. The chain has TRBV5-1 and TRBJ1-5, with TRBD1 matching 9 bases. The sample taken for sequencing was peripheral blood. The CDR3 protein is CASAPGTGNNQPQHF. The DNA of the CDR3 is TGCGCCAGCGCACCCGGGACAGGGAACAATCAGCCCCAGCATTTT.